This is a list of T cell receptor beta chains from one sample in a study of control samples from healthy donors and cancer patients. Here immunoSEQ multiplex PCR was the method, and the copy in TCRdb shows in-frame clones only, minus some. The data contain about 85,000 clones, 90% of them singletons. The sample comprised blood. The receptors derive from a woman aged 18-29 years in good health. CDR3s include the opening cysteine and the closing phenylalanine or tryptophan. D genes are given only for firm matches. The size field is filled for only some rows; it gives once, few, many or a size class.

j_gene | d_gene | v_gene | abundance | CDR3nt | CDR3aa
TRBJ1-1 | NA | TRBV11-2 | NA | TGTGCCAGCAGCTTAGTTTTCCCGGCGGGAGGCACTGAAGCTTTCTTT | CASSLVFPAGGTEAFF
TRBJ1-2 | NA | TRBV6-5 | once | TGTGCCACCCAGTTGGGGGGGTACAGCTATGGCTACACCTTC | CATQLGGYSYGYTF
TRBJ1-1 | NA | TRBV15 | NA | TGTGCCACCAGCAGAGTGCTGAACACTGAAGCTTTCTTT | CATSRVLNTEAFF
TRBJ2-1 | NA | TRBV4-1 | NA | TGCGCCAGCAGAGGGCTAGTGGATTTTGATGAGCAGTTCTTC | CASRGLVDFDEQFF
TRBJ1-5 | NA | TRBV2 | once | TGTGCCAGCAGAAGGGAGGGCATTGAGAATCAGCCCCAGCATTTT | CASRREGIENQPQHF
TRBJ1-3 | TRBD1 | TRBV9 | few | TGTGCCAGCAGCGGCAAACAGGGGGCTGGAAACACCATATATTTT | CASSGKQGAGNTIYF
TRBJ1-2 | TRBD1 | TRBV6-5 | NA | TGTGCCAGCAATGGCCCCCAGGGGGACTATGGCTACACCTTC | CASNGPQGDYGYTF
TRBJ2-3 | NA | TRBV12-3/TRBV12-4 | NA | TGTGCCAGCAGTTCCGGGACTGCCCGCGCGCAGTATTTT | CASSSGTARAQYF
TRBJ2-1 | NA | TRBV5-1 | NA | TGCGCCAGCAGCTTGGTCCCAGATTCGGGTGAGCAGTTCTTC | CASSLVPDSGEQFF
TRBJ2-5 | NA | TRBV5-1 | NA | TGCGCCAGCTGCTATACCGGGACTCGAGGCGGGGAGACCCAGTACTTC | CASCYTGTRGGETQYF
TRBJ1-1 | NA | TRBV9 | few | TGTGCCAGCAGCCCAAGGGGGGGGGCTAACACTGAAGCTTTCTTT | CASSPRGGANTEAFF